Below are 27 T cell receptor beta chains sequenced from a single sample in a study of blood T cell repertoires in COVID-19. TCRdb's copy holds only in-frame clones and misses some; the assay was immunoSEQ multiplex PCR. The repertoire holds 50,000 or so clones, with 90% as singletons. Material for sequencing was peripheral blood. The receptor set was obtained from a human donor in a cohort sampled during active COVID-19.

The chain has TRBV29-1 and TRBJ2-7, with TRBD1 matching over 8 bases. The junction had 10 bases not matched to a gene; V was cut back by 6 bases and J by 0 bases. This CDR3 is 15 amino acids long. Germline CDR1 is SQVTM and CDR2 is ANQGSEA. As DNA, the CDR3 is TGCAGCGTGGGAAGACAGGGGACCTTCTCCTACGAGCAGTACTTC. Its protein is CSVGRQGTFSYEQYF.

The chain recombines TRBV6-1 with TRBJ2-7, with a tentative D call TRBD2 (5 bases). This CDR3 contains 15 residues. V lost 1 base, J lost 7 bases, and 17 bases lay in between. Germline V gives CDR1 MNHNS, CDR2 SASEGT. CDR3 protein: CASSEGGSGLSEQYV. Written as DNA, the CDR3 is TGTGCCAGCAGTGAAGGAGGCAGTGGACTTAGTGAGCAGTACGTC.

The chain uses TRBV5-8 and TRBJ1-1; tentatively, D is TRBD1 (5 bases). The CDR3 is 14 residues long. V was cut by 5 bases and J by 0 bases, with 11 bases left in between. Germline V gives CDR1 SGHTS, CDR2 YDEGEE. CDR3 DNA: TGTGCCAGCAGGTCAGGGCTCTTGAACACTGAAGCTTTCTTT. Translating gives CASRSGLLNTEAFF. Full variable domain (outside the CDR3, taken from reference TRBV5-8 and TRBJ1-1): EAGVTQSPTHLIKTRGQQATLRCSPISGHTSVYWYQQALGLGLQFLLWYDEGEERNRGNFPPRFSGRQFPNYSSELNVNALELEDSALYLCASRSGLLNTEAFFGQGTRLTVV.

The genes are TRBV9 and TRBJ1-3; TRBD1 might be the D (5 bases). With 0 bases removed from V and 4 bases from J, the gap between germline ends came to 14 bases. The germline V gene has CDR1 SGDLS and CDR2 YYNGEE. This CDR3 spans 16 amino acids. This CDR3 is CASSVEEGSRGNTIYF. CDR3 bases: TGTGCCAGCAGCGTAGAGGAGGGGAGCCGGGGAAACACCATATATTTT.

The chain links TRBV11-2 to TRBJ2-2; possible D gene TRBD2, 5 bases. Trimming removed 7 bases at V and 8 bases at J, with 8 bases between. Per the germline V gene, CDR1 is SGHAT and CDR2 is FQNNGV. This CDR3 contains 11 residues. The CDR3 protein is CASTPGGELFF. The CDR3 DNA reads TGTGCCAGCACCCCGGGGGGGGAGCTGTTTTTT.

The chain employs TRBV7-8 and TRBJ1-3, with 10 bases lining up with TRBD1. The CDR3 sequence is 14 residues long. J lost 8 bases, V lost 4 bases, and 5 bases had no gene match. CDR1 SGHVS and CDR2 FQNEAQ come from the germline V gene. The CDR3 coding sequence is TGTGCCAGCAGCTCCGGGACAGGGGTTTACACCATATATTTT. Translating gives CASSSGTGVYTIYF.

The J gene is TRBJ1-5, the V gene TRBV4-1; 8 nucleotides agree with TRBD1. The V gene end was trimmed by 3 bases and the J gene end by 3 bases; junction bases not matched to a gene: 4. The CDR3 loop spans 15 amino acids. Germline CDR1 reads MGHRA; CDR2 reads YSYEKL. CDR3 loop: CASSQDRAYNQPQHF. CDR3 nucleotide sequence: TGCGCCAGCAGCCAGGACAGGGCTTACAATCAGCCCCAGCATTTT.

The chain has TRBV5-6 and TRBJ2-1, with TRBD1 matching 9 bases. CDR1 is SGHDT and CDR2 is YYEEEE in the germline V gene. With V trimmed by 4 bases and J by 7 bases, 12 bases remained unmatched. This CDR3 comprises 16 residues. CDR3 sequence (DNA): TGTGCCAGCAGCCAACCCGGGACAGGGTATGGGAATGAGCAGTTCTTC. It is translated as CASSQPGTGYGNEQFF.

The rearrangement joins TRBV30 to TRBJ2-7; maybe TRBD2 (5 bases). Trimming cost V 1 base and J 8 bases, with 21 bases left between them. Germline lookup yields CDR1 GTSNPN and CDR2 SVGIG (reference sequence). The CDR3 is made up of 15 amino acids. The CDR3 DNA follows: TGTGCCTGGAGTGGCGGGTTCCCCAGCGCTAGGAAGCAGTACTTC. Its translation is CAWSGGFPSARKQYF.

The genes are TRBV5-4 and TRBJ1-2; D may be TRBD1 (5 bases). Germline CDR1 SGHNT, CDR2 YYREEE (reference sequence). This CDR3 is 13 amino acids long. The ends were cut back, 6 bases at V and 3 bases at J, with 12 bases in the middle. CDR3 sequence (DNA): TGTGCCAGCACTATCGGGGGATACTATGGCTACACCTTC. Protein sequence: CASTIGGYYGYTF.

The chain uses TRBV19 and TRBJ1-5; D remains ambiguous. Trimming pared 1 base from V and 3 bases from J, leaving 10 bases between. The germline V gene encodes CDR1 LNHDA and CDR2 SQIVND (reference sequence). The CDR3 consists of 15 residues. CDR3 DNA sequence: TGTGCCAGTAGTATAGGTTGGGCAGTCAATCAGCCCCAGCATTTT. Translating it yields CASSIGWAVNQPQHF.

This clone occurred once. The chain links TRBV6-6 to TRBJ1-5; 10 bases agree with TRBD1. The CDR3 extends over 15 amino acids. The ends lost 5 bases at V and 3 bases at J; junction bases unmatched: 4. The germline V gene encodes CDR1 MNHNY and CDR2 SVGAGI (reference sequence). As DNA, the CDR3 is TGTGCCAGCAGTCAAGGACAGGGGGACAATCAGCCCCAGCATTTT. Its translation: CASSQGQGDNQPQHF.

This clone has just a few counts. The rearrangement uses TRBV7-9 and TRBJ2-7; TRBD2 might be the D (5 bases). CDR1 is SEHNR and CDR2 is FQNEAQ in the germline V gene (reference sequence). The length of the CDR3 is 11 residues. V was cut by 5 bases and J by 5 bases, with 7 bases left in between. The CDR3 DNA reads as TGTGCCAGCAGCCCGCGGGACGAGCAGTACGTC. Amino acids: CASSPRDEQYV.

The chain uses TRBV5-1 and TRBJ2-5; 7 bases line up with TRBD1. Germline V gene sequence: CDR1 SGHRS, CDR2 YFSETQ. Unmatched junction bases numbered 8, after V lost 4 bases and J lost 5 bases. This CDR3 spans 14 amino acids. CDR3 in DNA: TGCGCCAGCAGCGGGCAGGGGGTCTTGGAGACCCAGTACTTC. It encodes CASSGQGVLETQYF.

The CDR3 DNA reads TGTGCCAGCAGCTCTGACCCGGGACAGGGATACGAACGGACTGAAGCTTTCTTT. Translation: CASSSDPGQGYERTEAFF. The J gene is TRBJ1-1, the V gene TRBV5-4; 9 nucleotides match TRBD1. V dropped 3 bases and J dropped 5; count of bases not matched to a gene: 17. This CDR3 contains 18 residues. Germline CDR1 SGHNT, CDR2 YYREEE (reference sequence).

V is TRBV9 and J is TRBJ2-7; TRBD1 matches 10 bases. The ends lost 0 bases at V and 3 bases at J; junction bases unmatched: 6. CDR1 is SGDLS and CDR2 is YYNGEE in the germline V gene. This CDR3 is built from 16 residues. CDR3 bases: TGTGCCAGCAGCGTAGTAAAGGGACAGGGGAGCTACGAGCAGTACGTC. Translation gives CASSVVKGQGSYEQYV.

The chain employs TRBV28 and TRBJ2-7; TRBD2 agrees at 9 bases. This CDR3 is 16 amino acids long. From germline, CDR1 is MDHEN and CDR2 SYDVKM. Germline trimming cut 3 bases from V and 0 bases from J; bases unmatched to any gene: 6. CDR3: CASSFNLAGLSYEQYF. The CDR3 DNA reads as TGTGCCAGCAGTTTCAATCTAGCGGGGCTCTCCTACGAGCAGTACTTC. Using reference TRBV28 and TRBJ2-7 for the parts outside the CDR3, the full variable domain is DVKVTQSSRYLVKRTGEKVFLECVQDMDHENMFWYRQDPGLGLRLIYFSYDVKMKEKGDIPEGYSVSREKKERFSLILESASTNQTSMYLCASSFNLAGLSYEQYFGPGTRLTVT.

The V call is TRBV6-1, the J call TRBJ2-7; TRBD2 matches at 12 bases. The CDR3 length is 15 residues. The J segment lost 4 bases and the V segment lost 0 bases, leaving 1 base of the junction unmatched. The V gene's germline CDR1 is MNHNS and CDR2 SASEGT. CDR3 sequence: CASSEATSGSYEQYF. The CDR3 region has the DNA TGTGCCAGCAGTGAAGCGACTAGCGGGAGTTACGAGCAGTACTTC.

The chain joins TRBV7-3 to TRBJ2-1; TRBD2 might be the D (5 bases). The CDR3 spans 13 residues. CDR1 is SGHTA, CDR2 FQGTGA, per germline. V gave up 3 bases and J gave up 3 bases, with 6 bases separating them. CDR3 in DNA: TGTGCCAGCAGCTTCGGACTCTACAATGAGCAGTTCTTC. The encoded protein is CASSFGLYNEQFF. The full variable domain, its missing parts supplied by reference TRBV7-3 and TRBJ2-1, is GAGVSQTPSNKVTEKGKYVELRCDPISGHTALYWYRQSLGQGPEFLIYFQGTGAADDSGLPNDRFFAVRPEGSVSTLKIQRTERGDSAVYLCASSFGLYNEQFFGPGTRLTVL.

The gene calls are TRBV5-1 and TRBJ2-2; TRBD2 is a possible D gene (6 bases). The CDR3 consists of 16 residues. V dropped 3 bases and J dropped 7 bases, with 19 bases sitting between them. Germline V CDR1 and CDR2: SGHRS, YFSETQ. The CDR3 spells CASSSPGLTRGGELFF. The CDR3 DNA follows: TGCGCCAGCAGCTCCCCGGGACTGACAAGGGGCGGGGAGCTGTTTTTT. Complete variable domain (other parts from reference TRBV5-1 and TRBJ2-2): KAGVTQTPRYLIKTRGQQVTLSCSPISGHRSVSWYQQTPGQGLQFLFEYFSETQRNKGNFPGRFSGRQFSNSRSEMNVSTLELGDSALYLCASSSPGLTRGGELFFGEGSRLTVL.

CDR3 DNA sequence: TGCGCCAGCAGCTTGGTGGTAGGCCAGGGTGGAGGCTACACCTTC. It translates to CASSLVVGQGGGYTF. This chain uses TRBV5-1 with TRBJ1-2; possibly TRBD1 for D (5 bases). Germline CDR1 SGHRS, CDR2 YFSETQ. V gave up 0 bases and J gave up 8 bases, with 17 bases separating them. This CDR3 is built from 15 residues.

This chain connects TRBV19 to TRBJ2-6; 10 nucleotides line up with TRBD1. The CDR3 loop spans 18 amino acids. The germline CDR1 and CDR2 sequences are LNHDA and SQIVND (reference sequence). Losses at the gene ends were 7 bases for V and 2 bases for J; bases not matched to a gene: 11. The CDR3 region is CASNVLGQGVPGANVLTF. In nucleotides, the CDR3 is TGTGCCAGTAACGTTTTAGGACAGGGGGTCCCTGGGGCCAACGTCCTGACTTTC.

This sequence joins TRBV13 and TRBJ1-4; 7 bases align to TRBD1. The CDR3 sequence is 15 residues long. Per germline, CDR1 PRHDT and CDR2 FYEKMQ (reference sequence). J gave up 3 bases and V 0 bases, and 1 base lay outside the gene matches. The CDR3 sequence is CASSLGGGANEKLFF. In DNA, the CDR3 is TGTGCCAGCAGCTTAGGAGGGGGCGCTAATGAAAAACTGTTTTTT. The variable domain in full, completed from reference TRBV13 and TRBJ1-4, reads AAGVIQSPRHLIKEKRETATLKCYPIPRHDTVYWYQQGPGQDPQFLISFYEKMQSDKGSIPDRFSAQQFSDYHSELNMSSLELGDSALYFCASSLGGGANEKLFFGSGTQLSVL.

The chain recombines TRBV27 with TRBJ1-6, with 10 bases matching TRBD1. The V segment lost 5 bases and the J segment 7 bases; nucleotides outside the gene matches: 5. From germline, CDR1 is MNHEY and CDR2 SMNVEV (reference sequence). The CDR3 consists of 15 residues. Written as DNA, the CDR3 is TGTGCCAGCAGTCCCCGGACAGGGGGAAATTCACCCCTCCACTTT. Translated, it gives CASSPRTGGNSPLHF.

The DNA of the CDR3 is TGTGCCAGCAGCCACGGACAGGCAGGCGGCAATCAGCCCCAGCATTTT. It specifies CASSHGQAGGNQPQHF. The rearrangement links TRBV3-1 (or the pseudogene TRBV3-2) to TRBJ1-5, with TRBD1 matching over 7 bases. The CDR3 has 16 residues. V trimming: 3 bases; J trimming: 2 bases; junction bases outside the gene matches: 7. CDR1 LGHDT and CDR2 YNNKEL come from the germline V gene (reference sequence).

This clone was seen only a few times. CDR3 region: CASSLTGGYEQYV. The CDR3 DNA reads as TGTGCCAGCAGCTTGACAGGGGGCTACGAGCAGTACGTC. V and J are TRBV5-5 and TRBJ2-7; 8 bases line up with TRBD1. The CDR3 is 13 residues long. V shed 1 base and J 3 bases; nucleotides not matched to a gene: 0. From germline, CDR1 is SGHKS and CDR2 YYEKEE (reference sequence).

This clone was observed a single time. The genes are TRBV7-9 and TRBJ1-2, with D perhaps matching TRBD1 (5 bases). Deletions cut 0 bases from V and 8 bases from J, with 16 bases between. Per germline, CDR1 SEHNR and CDR2 FQNEAQ (reference sequence). This CDR3 comprises 15 residues. The CDR3 spells CASSLAEGRTRGYTF. The CDR3 DNA follows: TGTGCCAGCAGCTTAGCGGAGGGGCGCACGCGGGGCTACACCTTC.